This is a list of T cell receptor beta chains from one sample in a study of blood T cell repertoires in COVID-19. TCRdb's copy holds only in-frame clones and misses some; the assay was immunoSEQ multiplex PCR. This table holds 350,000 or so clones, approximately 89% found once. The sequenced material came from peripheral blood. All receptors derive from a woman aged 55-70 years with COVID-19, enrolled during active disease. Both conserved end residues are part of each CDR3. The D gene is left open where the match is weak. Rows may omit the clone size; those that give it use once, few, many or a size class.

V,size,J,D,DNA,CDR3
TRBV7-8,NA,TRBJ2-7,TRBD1,TGTGCCAGCAGCTTTGGACAGGCCTACGAGCAGTACTTC,CASSFGQAYEQYF
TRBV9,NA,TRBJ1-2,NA,TGTGCCAGCAGCGCGTTGGGCAGATCGAACTATGGCTACACCTTC,CASSALGRSNYGYTF
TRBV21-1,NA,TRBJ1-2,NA,TGTGCCAGCAGCAAAAGCGCCAGGGCCGCTAACTATGGCTACACCTTC,CASSKSARAANYGYTF
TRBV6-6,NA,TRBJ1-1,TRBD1,TGTGCCAGCAGTGGACAGGGAATGAACACTGAAGCTTTCTTT,CASSGQGMNTEAFF
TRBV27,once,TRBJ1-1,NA,TGTGCCAGCAGTTTATCGAACAGGCAGGGATACACTGAAGCTTTCTTT,CASSLSNRQGYTEAFF
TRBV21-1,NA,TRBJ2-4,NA,TGTGCCAGCAGCAACCTTACCAGACGTCCTAGGTGGGACATTCAGTACTTC,CASSNLTRRPRWDIQYF
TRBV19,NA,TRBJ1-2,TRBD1,TGTGCCACACGGGACAGGCCCTATGGCTACACCTTC,CATRDRPYGYTF
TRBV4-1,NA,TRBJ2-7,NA,TGCGCCAGCAGCCAAGTTAGGCCCTTCCGGGACAGGGCTGGGACTAGCGCCTACGAGCAGTACTTC,CASSQVRPFRDRAGTSAYEQYF
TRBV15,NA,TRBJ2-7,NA,TGTGCCACCAGCGCAGCGGATACCTACGAGCAGTACTTC,CATSAADTYEQYF
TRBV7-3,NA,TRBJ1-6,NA,TGTGCCAGCAGTTTACAGGGCTATAATTCACCCCTCCACTTT,CASSLQGYNSPLHF
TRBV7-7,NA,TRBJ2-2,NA,TGTGCTAGCAGCACCCTCCCGAGGGGGGAGCTGTTTTTT,CASSTLPRGELFF
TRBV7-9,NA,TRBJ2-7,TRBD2,TGTGCCAGCAGCTCGCTAGTGACTAGCGGGGGGGCGCACGAGCAGTACTTC,CASSSLVTSGGAHEQYF
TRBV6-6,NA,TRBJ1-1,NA,TGTGCCAGCAGTTCACCCTACCGGGACAATGAAGCTTTCTTT,CASSSPYRDNEAFF
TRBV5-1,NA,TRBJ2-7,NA,TGCGCCAGCAATCGGGGGAGTGGCTACGAGCAGTACTTC,CASNRGSGYEQYF
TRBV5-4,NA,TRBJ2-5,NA,TGTGCCAGCAGCCCAGGGACTCTCCAAGAGACCCAGTACTTC,CASSPGTLQETQYF
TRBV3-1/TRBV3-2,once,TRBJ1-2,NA,TGTGCCAGCAGCCGTACAGGGAGGGACTGCACCTTC,CASSRTGRDCTF
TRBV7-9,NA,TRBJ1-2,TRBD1,TGTGCCAGCCAATGGGGGGACAGGGGGCCTCAGCATGGCTACACCTTC,CASQWGDRGPQHGYTF
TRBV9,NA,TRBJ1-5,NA,TGTGCCAGCAGCCCAAAAGGGAGCCCGCGAACGCCCCAGCATTTT,CASSPKGSPRTPQHF
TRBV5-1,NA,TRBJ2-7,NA,TGCGCCAGCAGCTTTCAGGGCGGACCCTACGAGCAGTACTTC,CASSFQGGPYEQYF
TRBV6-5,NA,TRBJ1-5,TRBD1,TGTGCCAGCAGAGGGACAGGGGGGAGGTTTCAGCCCCAGCATTTT,CASRGTGGRFQPQHF
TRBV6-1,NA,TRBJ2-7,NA,TGTGCCAGCAGTGGAGGACAGGCGGGACTCCCCTACGAGCAGTACTTC,CASSGGQAGLPYEQYF
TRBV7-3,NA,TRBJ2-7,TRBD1,TGTGCCAGCAGCTTAACGCACAGGGGCTACGAGCAGTACTTC,CASSLTHRGYEQYF
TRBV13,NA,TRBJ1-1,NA,TGTGCCAGCAGCTTAGAGGTTAAACGACTGCACACTGAAGCTTTCTTT,CASSLEVKRLHTEAFF
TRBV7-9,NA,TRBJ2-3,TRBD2,TGTGCCAGCAGCTTAGTGGCCAGCGGGGAGAATACGCAGTATTTT,CASSLVASGENTQYF
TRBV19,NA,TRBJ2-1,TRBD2,TGTGCCAGTAGTATAGGCGGGGGTAATGAGCAGTTCTTC,CASSIGGGNEQFF
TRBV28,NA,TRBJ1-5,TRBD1,TGTGCCAGCAGGCCGGGACAGGGTGGTCAGCCCCAGCATTTT,CASRPGQGGQPQHF
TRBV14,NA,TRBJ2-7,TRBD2,TGTGCCAGCAGCGATGGGACTAGCGGAGCCTACGAGCAGTACTTC,CASSDGTSGAYEQYF
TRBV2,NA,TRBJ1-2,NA,TGTGCCGACGGACAGAACTATGGCTACACCTTC,CADGQNYGYTF
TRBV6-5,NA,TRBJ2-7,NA,TGTGCCAGCAGTTATTCGACACCGTACGAGCAGTACTTC,CASSYSTPYEQYF
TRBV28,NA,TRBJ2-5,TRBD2,TGTGCCAGCAGGGCGGTCGGCGGGGGCCAAGAGACCCAGTACTTC,CASRAVGGGQETQYF
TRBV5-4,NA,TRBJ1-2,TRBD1,TGTGCCAGCAGCTTTGTACAGACAGGGGGCCGGCACTATGGCTACACCTTC,CASSFVQTGGRHYGYTF
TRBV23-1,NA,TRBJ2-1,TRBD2,TGCGCCAGCAGTCAATCCCTAGCGGGGGCCCTCTCCTACAATGAGCAGTTCTTC,CASSQSLAGALSYNEQFF
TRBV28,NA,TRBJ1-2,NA,TGTGCCAGCAGTATCCGGAACGTACTAAACTATGGCTACACCTTC,CASSIRNVLNYGYTF
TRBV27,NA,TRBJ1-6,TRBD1,TGTGCCAGCAGTTTATCATCCAGGGGGATTTATAATTCACCCCTCCACTTT,CASSLSSRGIYNSPLHF
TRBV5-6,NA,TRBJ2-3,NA,TGTGCCAGCAGCTTTTCCTTTCCGGGAAGCACAGATACGCAGTATTTT,CASSFSFPGSTDTQYF
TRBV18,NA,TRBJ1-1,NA,TGTGCCAGCTCACCACCCACAGGCATGAACACTGAAGCTTTCTTT,CASSPPTGMNTEAFF
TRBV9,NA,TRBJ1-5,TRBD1,TGTGCCAGCAGCACAGTCGGACAGGGGCTCCCCAATCAGCCCCAGCATTTT,CASSTVGQGLPNQPQHF
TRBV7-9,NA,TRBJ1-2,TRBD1,TGTGCCAGCAGCTTAGAAGGCAGGGGGTACTATGGCTACACCTTC,CASSLEGRGYYGYTF
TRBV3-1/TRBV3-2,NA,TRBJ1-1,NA,TGTGCCAGCAGCCACACATCCGGGGCCGCCTTGGGAGGCACTGAAGCTTTCTTT,CASSHTSGAALGGTEAFF
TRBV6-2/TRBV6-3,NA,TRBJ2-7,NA,TGTGCCAGCAGCTCCAAGAGAGAACCGAGGGGGGGACATGAGGGGCAGTACTTC,CASSSKREPRGGHEGQYF
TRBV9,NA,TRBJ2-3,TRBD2,TGTGCCAGCAGCGTAGCCGGGCGGGGGGTCACAGATACGCAGTATTTT,CASSVAGRGVTDTQYF
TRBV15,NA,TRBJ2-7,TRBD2,TGTGCCACCAGCAGAGACGGGGGGGAAAAAAGGTACTTC,CATSRDGGEKRYF
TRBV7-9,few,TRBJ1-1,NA,TGTGCCAGCAGCTTAGGGGCGGGTATGCACACTGAAGCTTTCTTT,CASSLGAGMHTEAFF
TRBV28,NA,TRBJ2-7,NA,TGTGCCAGCAGTTTAGACATATACGAGCAGTACTTC,CASSLDIYEQYF
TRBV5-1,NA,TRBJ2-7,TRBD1,TGCGCCAGCAGCTTCGCAGGGGGCTCCTACGAGCAGTACTTC,CASSFAGGSYEQYF
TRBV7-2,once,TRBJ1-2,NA,TGTGCCAGCAGCTTTCGCGGGTTACCAAACTATGGCTACACCTTC,CASSFRGLPNYGYTF
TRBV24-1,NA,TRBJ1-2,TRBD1,TGTGCCACCAGTGCCCCGGGACAGGCCTATGGCTACACCTTC,CATSAPGQAYGYTF
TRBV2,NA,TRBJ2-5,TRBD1,TGTGCCAGTGGGGACAGGGTCGGGGAGACCCAGTACTTC,CASGDRVGETQYF
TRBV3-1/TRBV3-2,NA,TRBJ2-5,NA,TGTGCCAGCAGTCCCGTAGGGGGTCGAGAGACCCAGTACTTC,CASSPVGGRETQYF
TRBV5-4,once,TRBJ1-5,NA,TGTGCCAGCAGCACACGGGGGGCCGGTCAGCCCCAGCATTTT,CASSTRGAGQPQHF
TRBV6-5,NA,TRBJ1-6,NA,TGTGCCAGCAGTTACCATACGGGCAGGGTAATCTCACCCCTCCACTTT,CASSYHTGRVISPLHF
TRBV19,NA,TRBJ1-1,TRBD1,TGTGCCAGTAGTATAGGCAGGGGGACGAGCCTGAACACTGAAGCTTTCTTT,CASSIGRGTSLNTEAFF
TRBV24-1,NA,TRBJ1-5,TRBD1,TGTGCCACCAGTGACAGCGACAGGGGAGGGAATCAGCCCCAGCATTTT,CATSDSDRGGNQPQHF
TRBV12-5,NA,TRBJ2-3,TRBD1,TGTGCTAGTGGTTTGGTTTTTTTAACGAGACAGGGTTCAGATACGCAGTATTTT,CASGLVFLTRQGSDTQYF
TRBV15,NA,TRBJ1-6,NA,TGTGCCACCAGCAGAGTCCCAGCGTTACCCCTCCACTTT,CATSRVPALPLHF
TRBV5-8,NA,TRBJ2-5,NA,TGTGCCAGCAGCTTGTCGCAGATGCAAGAGACCCAGTACTTC,CASSLSQMQETQYF
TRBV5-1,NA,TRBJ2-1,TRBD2,TGCGCCAGCAGCTTGGGGGAGGGAGCCTACAATGAGCAGTTCTTC,CASSLGEGAYNEQFF
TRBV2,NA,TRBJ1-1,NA,TGTGCCAGCAAACAGAACACTGAAGCTTTCTTT,CASKQNTEAFF
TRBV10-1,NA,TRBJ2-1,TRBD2,TGCGCCAGCAGTGAGGGTCTAGCGGGGGACCGGCAATTTGTCTACAATGAGCAGTTCTTC,CASSEGLAGDRQFVYNEQFF